The 20 T cell receptor beta chains below all came from one sample that was sequenced in a study of CD8+ T cells in alopecia areata. The authors extracted RNA and reverse transcribed it into cDNA as the sequencing template. The data were produced by immunoSEQ multiplex PCR, yet TCRdb's version contains in-frame clones alone and is incomplete. The sample comprises approximately 120,000 clones, roughly 50% of which are singletons, and about 11% rests with the top ten. Sequencing used NKG2D-low CD8+ T cells sorted from blood. These receptors originate from a human donor with alopecia areata.

The chain has TRBV2 and TRBJ2-6; 8 bases match TRBD1. The V gene end was trimmed by 4 bases and the J gene end by 4 bases; junction bases not matched to a gene: 15. The CDR3 has 19 residues. Per the germline V gene, CDR1 is SNHLY and CDR2 is FYNNEI. The CDR3 loop reads CASSGEDRQGASGANVLTF. The CDR3 region has the DNA TGTGCCAGCAGTGGGGAAGACAGGCAGGGGGCATCCGGGGCCAACGTCCTGACTTTC.

The chain employs TRBV29-1 and TRBJ1-1; D remains unclear. Trimming removed 3 bases from V and 1 base from J, with 6 bases in between. The CDR3 runs 12 residues. Per the germline V gene, CDR1 is SQVTM and CDR2 is ANQGSEA. CDR3 bases: TGCAGCGTTGAGGACGGGAACACTGAAGCTTTCTTT. Translated, it gives CSVEDGNTEAFF.

The chain is built from TRBV5-6 and TRBJ2-3, with 8 bases aligning to TRBD1. The V and J ends lost 3 bases and 4 bases, in that order; junction bases with no gene match: 7. The germline V gene has CDR1 SGHDT and CDR2 YYEEEE. This CDR3 comprises 15 residues. The CDR3 region is CASSWGTGGADTQYF. Here the CDR3 DNA reads TGTGCCAGCAGCTGGGGGACAGGAGGGGCAGATACGCAGTATTTT.

This clone occurred a few times. The rearrangement uses TRBV29-1 and TRBJ2-5; possibly TRBD2 for D (5 bases). The length of the CDR3 is 14 residues. Trimming left V 2 bases short and J 5 bases short, with 15 bases between. Germline V gene data show CDR1 as SQVTM and CDR2 as ANQGSEA. The CDR3 DNA sequence: TGCAGCGTTGAACCAGACCGGGAAGAGGAGACCCAGTACTTC. It yields the protein CSVEPDREEETQYF.

The rearrangement joins TRBV6-5 to TRBJ1-1; the D is unclear. The CDR3 is made up of 13 amino acids. The V and J ends lost 3 bases and 5 bases respectively, with 10 bases between them. Germline V lookup: CDR1 MNHEY, CDR2 SVGAGI. The CDR3 protein is CASSYLSETEAFF. CDR3 DNA sequence: TGTGCCAGCAGTTATTTATCGGAGACTGAAGCTTTCTTT.

On this clone itself: One end of the junction does not line up with germline, which may come from a read error. Other DNA sequences in the sample encode the same CDR3. The chain carries TRBV30 and TRBJ2-6, with D possibly being TRBD1 (5 bases). There are 14 residues in the CDR3. Germline CDR1 reads GTSNPN; CDR2 reads SVGIG (reference sequence). The chain's CDR3 is CAWSLGAGANVLTF. As DNA, the CDR3 is TGTGCCTGGAGTTTAGGGGCTGGGGCCAACGTCCTGACCTTC.

V and J are TRBV7-9 and TRBJ1-1, with unresolved D. Germline V gives CDR1 SEHNR, CDR2 FQNEAQ (reference sequence). This CDR3 has 13 residues. Trimming removed 0 bases at V and 2 bases at J, with 4 bases between. CDR3 bases: TGTGCCAGCAGCTTAGCCTTAAACACTGAAGCTTTCTTT. This codes for CASSLALNTEAFF.

The rearrangement joins TRBV29-1 to TRBJ2-1, with D possibly being TRBD2 (5 bases). The CDR3 consists of 12 residues. Germline V gene data show CDR1 as SQVTM and CDR2 as ANQGSEA. The V and J ends lost 6 bases and 7 bases respectively, with 13 bases between them. CDR3 protein: CSVELVENEQFF. CDR3 nucleotide sequence: TGCAGCGTCGAACTAGTAGAGAATGAGCAGTTCTTC.

The chain recombines TRBV9 with TRBJ2-3; a weak D match, TRBD2 (6 bases). Germline V gene data show CDR1 as SGDLS and CDR2 as YYNGEE. Trimming removed 0 bases from V and 4 bases from J, with 9 bases in between. CDR3 size: 14 residues. The CDR3 loop reads CASSVGGEPDTQYF. As DNA, the CDR3 is TGTGCCAGCAGCGTAGGGGGGGAACCAGATACGCAGTATTTT.

V gene TRBV29-1 combines with J gene TRBJ2-2, with D hard to call. V was clipped by 6 bases and J by 6 bases, with 11 bases between them. Germline V gene lookup returns CDR1 SQVTM and CDR2 ANQGSEA. This CDR3 is built from 12 residues. In DNA form, the CDR3 reads TGCAGCGTCCGAGAAGGGTCCGGGGAGCTGTTTTTT. This sequence encodes CSVREGSGELFF.

DNA of the CDR3: TGTGCCAGCAGCACTGGGACAGCCAGGCCCCCGTACTTC. Translating gives CASSTGTARPPYF. The gene calls are TRBV5-6 and TRBJ2-7; 7 bases fit TRBD1. The length of the CDR3 is 13 residues. The germline V gene has CDR1 SGHDT and CDR2 YYEEEE. The V and J ends lost 4 bases and 12 bases, in that order; junction bases with no gene match: 13.

Concerning this clone itself: Other DNA sequences in the same sample also yield this CDR3. The CDR3 nucleotides are TGCAGCGTTGATAGGGAGAACACCGGGGAGCTGTTTTTT. Protein sequence: CSVDRENTGELFF. The chain carries TRBV29-1 and TRBJ2-2; D is unclear. Per germline, CDR1 SQVTM and CDR2 ANQGSEA. V was trimmed by 3 bases and J by 1 base, leaving 6 bases between them. This CDR3 is 13 amino acids long.

The rearrangement links TRBV30 to TRBJ2-1; perhaps TRBD1 as D (6 bases). This CDR3 comprises 13 residues. The V gene's germline CDR1 is GTSNPN and CDR2 SVGIG (reference sequence). V lost 8 bases and J lost 6, with 17 bases in between. This CDR3 reads CARERVGGNEQFF. The CDR3, as DNA: TGTGCCCGCGAACGAGTAGGGGGCAATGAGCAGTTCTTC.

The chain joins TRBV9 to TRBJ2-6, with D possibly being TRBD1 (6 bases). The CDR3 spans 15 residues. V gave up 2 bases and J gave up 4 bases, with 10 bases separating them. In germline, CDR1 is SGDLS, CDR2 YYNGEE. CDR3 residues: CASSVDRTGANVLTF. In DNA, the CDR3 is TGTGCCAGCAGCGTGGACAGAACGGGGGCCAACGTCCTGACTTTC.

J is TRBJ2-1 and V is TRBV29-1; D not certain. CDR3 length: 11 residues. Germline V gene data show CDR1 as SQVTM and CDR2 as ANQGSEA. V lost 6 bases and J lost 3, with 6 bases in between. The DNA of the CDR3 is TGCAGCGTGGCTAGCTACAATGAGCAGTTCTTC. Translation gives CSVASYNEQFF.

V gene TRBV11-2 combines with J gene TRBJ2-3, with TRBD2 identical over 8 bases. The CDR3 is 17 amino acids. CDR1 and CDR2 (germline): SGHAT, FQNNGV. V gave up 0 bases and J gave up 4 bases; unmatched junction bases: 9. The CDR3 DNA reads as TGTGCCAGCAGCTTAGAATGGCAGCGGGGGAAGGCAGATACGCAGTATTTT. Translated: CASSLEWQRGKADTQYF.

The genes are TRBV2 and TRBJ2-3; D is perhaps TRBD1 or TRBD2 (5 bases each). The CDR3 has 15 residues. V lost 6 bases and J lost 0, with 13 bases in between. Germline CDR1 and CDR2: SNHLY and FYNNEI. CDR3 residues: CASRRDPTSTDTQYF. The CDR3 DNA is TGTGCCAGCAGGAGGGACCCCACTAGCACAGATACGCAGTATTTT.

A word on this clone: This sample includes further DNA sequences coding for the same CDR3. This chain's CDR3 is CAWSEGSSYEQYF. CDR3 nucleotides: TGTGCCTGGAGTGAAGGGAGCTCCTACGAGCAGTACTTC. The V and J genes are TRBV30 and TRBJ2-7, with D perhaps TRBD2 (5 bases). This CDR3 contains 13 residues. Germline CDR1 is GTSNPN and CDR2 is SVGIG (reference sequence). The V end was cut by 1 base, the J end by 0 bases, with 7 bases between.

In the case of this clone: This sample also contains other DNA sequences that code for the same CDR3. V and J are TRBV29-1 and TRBJ1-2; D is unclear. Between the trimmed V and J ends, which lost 3 bases and 5 bases, there was a span of 10 bases. The CDR3 has 12 residues. Germline V gene data show CDR1 as SQVTM and CDR2 as ANQGSEA. The CDR3 reads CSVDRTDYGYTF. Written as DNA, the CDR3 is TGCAGCGTTGATCGGACGGATTATGGCTACACCTTC.

The rearrangement links TRBV5-6 to TRBJ2-1; D is uncertain. The germline CDR1 and CDR2 sequences are SGHDT and YYEEEE. This CDR3 has 11 amino acids. Trimming cost V 4 bases and J 9 bases, with 8 bases left between them. The CDR3 sequence: CASSRNPEQFF. The CDR3 DNA reads TGTGCCAGCAGCCGTAATCCTGAGCAGTTCTTC.